The next 3 T cell receptor beta chains were all read from a single sample in a study of post-analysis software for immune sequencing data. Their recognized antigens are unknown. Researchers reported that TCR beta cDNA libraries carried unique molecular identifiers. TCRdb reprocessed the PCR reads via MiXCR and lists one record per CDR3 protein. The table records more than 450,000 distinct CDR3 sequences, around 44% of them present only once. Study-level results: Among a few TRBV segments more frequent in patients than controls were TRBV5-6, TRBV5-1 and TRBV20-1.

Material: blood. The receptor source for this set is a girl aged 5-17 years with multiple sclerosis.

This clonotype was found many times. The chain combines TRBV12-3 or TRBV12-4 with TRBJ1-1; no reliable D call. V lost 2 bases and J lost 2, with 6 bases in between. The CDR3 length is 13 residues. CDR3 in amino acids: CASSLYSNTEAFF. The CDR3 bases are TGTGCCAGCAGTTTATACAGTAACACTGAAGCTTTCTTT.

Here the CDR3 reads CSARDGGGVDNTQYF. The CDR3 DNA sequence: TGCAGTGCTAGAGATGGGGGCGGGGTGGATAATACGCAGTATTTT. The gene calls are TRBV20-1 and TRBJ2-3; D tentatively reads TRBD1 or TRBD2 (6 bases each). Trimming took off 0 bases at V and 7 bases at J, with 17 bases between the two ends. This CDR3 has 15 amino acids. Germline V gene lookup returns CDR1 DFQATT and CDR2 SNEGSKA (reference sequence).

The V and J genes are TRBV7-6 and TRBJ1-1, with D perhaps matching TRBD1 (5 bases). Germline V gives CDR1 SGHVS, CDR2 FNYEAQ. The CDR3 has 15 residues. V lost 5 bases, J lost 0 bases, and 13 bases lay in between. The CDR3 sequence: CASSLQAGMNTEAFF. CDR3 in DNA: TGTGCCAGCAGCCTCCAGGCAGGGATGAACACTGAAGCTTTCTTT. The full variable domain, in which reference TRBV7-6 and TRBJ1-1 provide the parts outside the CDR3, is GAGVSQSPRYKVTKRGQDVALRCDPISGHVSLYWYRQALGQGPEFLTYFNYEAQQDKSGLPNDRFSAERPEGSISTLTIQRTEQRDSAMYRCASSLQAGMNTEAFFGQGTRLTVV.